This T cell receptor (beta chain) was documented in a study of regulatory T cells in long-lasting Graves disease. Study findings and constraints: Those with persistent disease had in common more public clonotypes (around 2,500) than new patients (more than 900).

Investigators prepared the TCR beta libraries by applying iRepertoire HTBI primers and Arm-PCR of CDR3 regions. TCRdb used MiXCR to reprocess the multiplex PCR reads, holding one entry per CDR3 protein. This sample has 580,000 or so distinct CDR3 sequences, with around 16% found just once. In regard to this clonotype: Its target is not known.

Trimming took 4 bases from V and 7 from J; bases not matched to a gene: 10. Looked up from germline, CDR1 is DFQATT and CDR2 is SNEGSKA (reference sequence). This CDR3 contains 13 residues. The time point is: newly diagnosed GD, antithyroid drugs for less than 3 months. PBMC RNA was the source of the TCR library. Separately, the same data were catalogued under a study of T cells in Graves' hyperthyroidism and ophthalmopathy. That source reports: It was uncontrolled infection, other autoimmune disease, pregnancy or lactation that excluded patients. Through a model of 13 V-J features, ophthalmopathy was separated from stable hyperthyroidism.

The clonotype comes from a man younger than 35 with Graves disease. Sequencing was performed on peripheral blood mononuclear cells (PBMCs), taken at new diagnosis, from a patient treated with antithyroid drugs. The chain has TRBV20-1 and TRBJ2-7, with 7 bases identical to TRBD2. In nucleotides, the CDR3 is TGCAGTGCTATCAGCAGGGAGGGTTGGGAGCAGTACTTC. Protein: CSAISREGWEQYF.